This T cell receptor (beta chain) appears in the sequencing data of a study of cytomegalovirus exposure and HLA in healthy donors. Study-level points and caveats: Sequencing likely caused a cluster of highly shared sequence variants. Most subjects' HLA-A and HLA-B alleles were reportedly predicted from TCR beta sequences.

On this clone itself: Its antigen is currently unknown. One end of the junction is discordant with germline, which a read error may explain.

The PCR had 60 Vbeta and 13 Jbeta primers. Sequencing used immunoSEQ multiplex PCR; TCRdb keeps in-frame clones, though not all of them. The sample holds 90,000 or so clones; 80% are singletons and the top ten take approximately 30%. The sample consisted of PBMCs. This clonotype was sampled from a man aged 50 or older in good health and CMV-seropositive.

The CDR3 nucleotides read TGTTCCAGCAGCCACGGGACTAGCGGGAGGGAGATACCCTACAATGAGCAGTTCTTC. Its translation: CSSSHGTSGREIPYNEQFF. The chain couples TRBV7-9 to TRBJ2-1, with 16 bases fitting TRBD2. There are 19 residues in the CDR3. CDR1 is SEHNR and CDR2 is FQNEAQ in the germline V gene (reference sequence).